The rows below give T cell receptor beta chains drawn from one sample of a study of T cell clonotyping in hematopoietic cell transplantation. Only in-frame clones appear in the TCRdb table, and some are missing; sequencing was by immunoSEQ multiplex PCR. The sample has tens of thousands of clones, roughly 94% seen once. The specimen sequenced was peripheral blood mononuclear cells. The receptors come from a woman aged 45-59 years in good health. Some clones in this sample may be carry-over from other donors' samples. CDR3s include the opening cysteine and the closing phenylalanine or tryptophan.

TRBV19	TRBJ2-5	CASSASGTQETQYF
TRBV7-2	TRBJ1-2	CASTQLGQGAITGYTF
TRBV4-3	TRBJ1-4	CASSQDVGSDEKLFF
TRBV7-2	TRBJ2-3	CASSLPVGARTQYF
TRBV5-1	TRBJ2-7	CASSVFPGQGVTASYEQYF
TRBV6-1	TRBJ2-2	CASSEEGTGELFF
TRBV7-3	TRBJ1-1	CASSLLGTSPEAFF
TRBV29-1	TRBJ1-1	CSVLQGLNTEAFF
TRBV7-2	TRBJ1-1	CASSLAGSEAFF
TRBV5-1	TRBJ2-6	CASSLASVARGANVLTF
TRBV6-1	TRBJ2-3	CARNKDRETQYF
TRBV4-2	TRBJ1-5	CASSQGASGMDQPQHF
TRBV30	TRBJ1-2	CAWSVQGAAASTF
TRBV6-6	TRBJ2-3	CASRSGLSTDTQYF
TRBV5-5	TRBJ2-6	CASSPVGAGANVLTF
TRBV5-4	TRBJ1-4	CASSFGTGGEKLFF
TRBV5-1	TRBJ1-2	CASSLEAGDYGYTF
TRBV20-1	TRBJ1-4	CSPRVGEKLFF
TRBV9	TRBJ1-3	CASSVGTGGNTIYF
TRBV30	TRBJ2-7	CAWSSGLAYEQYF
TRBV5-1	TRBJ2-3	CASSLDGVSTDTQYF
TRBV5-6	TRBJ1-4	CASSLGDINEKLFF
TRBV10-2	TRBJ2-7	CASRPGLAAHEQYF
TRBV20-1	TRBJ2-7	CRATGGSKQYF
TRBV18	TRBJ2-7	CASSPQGQGVYEQYF
TRBV7-8	TRBJ2-3	CASSWAAEATDTQYF
TRBV5-4	TRBJ2-2	CASSGRTSGNTGELFF
TRBV5-4	TRBJ2-1	CASSLNSYNEQFF
TRBV30	TRBJ2-2	CAWSRDRGTGELFF
TRBV11-2	TRBJ1-2	CASSTYLGGGQNGYTF
TRBV19	TRBJ1-1	CASSIVGQGSEAFF
TRBV18	TRBJ2-1	CASSTRDGVHNEQFF
TRBV4-2	TRBJ2-2	CASSQVTEHNTGELFF
TRBV14	TRBJ2-7	CASSRPTPGGEQYF
TRBV7-2	TRBJ2-5	CASSSLAGGGGETQYF
TRBV6-1	TRBJ1-3	CASSEHTAASGNTIYF
TRBV5-1	TRBJ1-5	CASSLEAGGQPQHF
TRBV4-2	TRBJ1-2	CASRDRGVYGYTF
TRBV7-3	TRBJ2-2	CASSLNGGNTGELFF
TRBV4-1	TRBJ1-4	CASSQDSSGDGNEKLFF
TRBV5-6	TRBJ1-1	CASSWGSVNTEAFF
TRBV6-5	TRBJ1-2	CASNTPGTNRGYTF
TRBV7-9	TRBJ2-1	CASSFGSGGSSSYNEQFF
TRBV2	TRBJ2-2	CASTRDRNTGELFF
TRBV11-1	TRBJ2-5	CASSLIGRGFQETQYF
TRBV7-2	TRBJ1-1	CASSLGFEAFF
TRBV7-8	TRBJ2-2	CASSLSHGTSGGSNTGELFF
TRBV29-1	TRBJ1-2	CSVRAPDVGYTF
TRBV7-2	TRBJ1-2	CASSLVSGDYGYTF
TRBV19	TRBJ1-2	CASRQRQVHYGYTF
TRBV5-4	TRBJ2-3	CASSFSQDRSDTQYF
TRBV15	TRBJ2-7	CATSRDEVRGDEQYF
TRBV28	TRBJ1-1	CASSYPQENTEAFF
TRBV4-3	TRBJ1-2	CASSPGQGVSSYGYTF
TRBV11-2	TRBJ1-2	CASSLLGGAGYYGYTF